This TCR beta chain was observed in a study of shared clonotypes between healthy human individuals. The table came from immunoSEQ multiplex PCR; TCRdb's copy has only in-frame clones and leaves some out. The profile shows more than 850,000 clones, 75% to 80% of them singletons. The CDR3 is 13 residues long. V was pared by 1 base and J by 8 bases, with 11 bases between. Germline CDR1 is LGHNT and CDR2 is FRNRAP. The chain couples TRBV12-5 to TRBJ2-5, with D perhaps TRBD2 (5 bases). This TCR derives from a man younger than 30 in good health. Some clones in this sample may be carry-over from other donors' samples. The specimen was memory CD4+ T cells from PBMCs. The subset: CD45RA-negative fraction. In DNA, the CDR3 is TGTGCTAGTGGTTTGGGAGCGGTAAGCACCCAGTACTTC. It encodes CASGLGAVSTQYF.